This is a list of T cell receptor beta chains from one sample in a study of shared clonotypes between healthy human individuals. TCRdb's copy holds only in-frame clones and misses some; the assay was immunoSEQ multiplex PCR. The repertoire includes more than 400,000 clones, roughly 95% of them detected once, and 0.064% sits in the top ten. Sequencing was done on a sample of naive CD4+ T cells sorted from blood. The source of these receptors is a woman in her 30s in good health. Both conserved end residues are part of each CDR3. Fields, in order: V gene, clone size, D gene, J gene, CDR3 DNA, CDR3 protein. The D gene is left open where the match is weak. Where a row states a size, it is once, few, many or the class of an expanded clone; other rows omit it.

v_gene: TRBV7-9; abundance: NA; d_gene: TRBD2; j_gene: TRBJ2-5; CDR3nt: TGTGCCAGCAATTTAGCGGGAGGGCCTGGGGAGACCCAGTACTTC; CDR3aa: CASNLAGGPGETQYF
v_gene: TRBV5-1; abundance: NA; d_gene: TRBD2; j_gene: TRBJ2-2; CDR3nt: TGCGCCAGCAGCTTGATAGCGGGAGGGCCGACCGGGGAGCTGTTTTTT; CDR3aa: CASSLIAGGPTGELFF
v_gene: TRBV28; abundance: NA; d_gene: TRBD2; j_gene: TRBJ2-7; CDR3nt: TGTGCCAGCAGTTTATCGACTCTTAGCGGGAGCTTAAACTCCTACGAGCAGTACTTC; CDR3aa: CASSLSTLSGSLNSYEQYF
v_gene: TRBV18; abundance: NA; d_gene: NA; j_gene: TRBJ2-2; CDR3nt: TGTGCCAGCTCACCAAAGGTAGCGGATACGTGGACCGGGGAGCTGTTTTTT; CDR3aa: CASSPKVADTWTGELFF
v_gene: TRBV7-9; abundance: NA; d_gene: NA; j_gene: TRBJ2-2; CDR3nt: TGTGCCAGCCGGGGACGGCAGAACACCGGGGAGCTGTTTTTT; CDR3aa: CASRGRQNTGELFF
v_gene: TRBV28; abundance: NA; d_gene: TRBD1; j_gene: TRBJ1-2; CDR3nt: TGTGCCAGCAGTTTGGTAACAGGGGGGTATGGCTACACCTTC; CDR3aa: CASSLVTGGYGYTF
v_gene: TRBV28; abundance: NA; d_gene: NA; j_gene: TRBJ1-2; CDR3nt: TGTGCCAGCAGTAACAGTCCTACAGTTAACTATGGCTACACCTTC; CDR3aa: CASSNSPTVNYGYTF
v_gene: TRBV28; abundance: NA; d_gene: TRBD1; j_gene: TRBJ1-3; CDR3nt: TGTGCCAGCAGTTTACCGGGACAGGGCCGCTCTGGAAACACTATATATTTT; CDR3aa: CASSLPGQGRSGNTIYF
v_gene: TRBV4-1; abundance: NA; d_gene: NA; j_gene: TRBJ2-5; CDR3nt: TGCGCCAGCAGAGGGACTTTCCAAGAGACCCAGTACTTC; CDR3aa: CASRGTFQETQYF
v_gene: TRBV2; abundance: NA; d_gene: NA; j_gene: TRBJ2-5; CDR3nt: TGTGCCAGCAGTGGGGGGGAGGGGGACCCGGAGACCCAGTACTTC; CDR3aa: CASSGGEGDPETQYF
v_gene: TRBV7-8; abundance: NA; d_gene: TRBD2; j_gene: TRBJ2-7; CDR3nt: TGTGCCAGCAGCTTAATACTAGCGGGGTACGAGCAGTACTTC; CDR3aa: CASSLILAGYEQYF
v_gene: TRBV7-8; abundance: NA; d_gene: NA; j_gene: TRBJ1-5; CDR3nt: TGTGCCAGCAGCCAGGGAGGCTTTTGGGACAGCAATCAGCCCCAGCATTTT; CDR3aa: CASSQGGFWDSNQPQHF
v_gene: TRBV5-8; abundance: once; d_gene: NA; j_gene: TRBJ1-1; CDR3nt: TGTGCCAGCAGCTTGGATTATCGGGGCACTGAAGCTTTCTTT; CDR3aa: CASSLDYRGTEAFF
v_gene: TRBV5-1; abundance: NA; d_gene: TRBD1; j_gene: TRBJ1-5; CDR3nt: TGCGCCAGCAGCTTGGCCAACTACGGACAGGACGAGCAGCCCCAGCATTTT; CDR3aa: CASSLANYGQDEQPQHF
v_gene: TRBV18; abundance: NA; d_gene: TRBD1; j_gene: TRBJ1-2; CDR3nt: TGTGCCAGCTCACGGGACAGGGAGGGCTATGGCTACACCTTC; CDR3aa: CASSRDREGYGYTF
v_gene: TRBV27; abundance: NA; d_gene: NA; j_gene: TRBJ2-7; CDR3nt: TGTGCCAGCAGTTTATCGATAACGGCACAGCCACCCCCCTACGAGCAGTACTTC; CDR3aa: CASSLSITAQPPPYEQYF
v_gene: TRBV9; abundance: NA; d_gene: NA; j_gene: TRBJ1-1; CDR3nt: TGTGCCAGCAGCGTAGCTCAGTACACTGAAGCTTTCTTT; CDR3aa: CASSVAQYTEAFF
v_gene: TRBV2; abundance: NA; d_gene: TRBD2; j_gene: TRBJ2-1; CDR3nt: TGTGCCAGCAGTGAGTCAGCGGGAAATGGAAATGAGCAGTTCTTC; CDR3aa: CASSESAGNGNEQFF
v_gene: TRBV18; abundance: NA; d_gene: NA; j_gene: TRBJ2-2; CDR3nt: TGTGCCAGCTCACCACCGATCAAGCCGGGCACCGGGGAGCTGTTTTTT; CDR3aa: CASSPPIKPGTGELFF
v_gene: TRBV9; abundance: NA; d_gene: NA; j_gene: TRBJ2-1; CDR3nt: TGTGCCAGCAGCGTTTCAGGTGCGCGTTTGCAATCACGGCGAGAGAATGAGCAGTTCTTC; CDR3aa: CASSVSGARLQSRRENEQFF
v_gene: TRBV5-1; abundance: NA; d_gene: NA; j_gene: TRBJ2-1; CDR3nt: TGCGCCAGCAGCTTGGGGCTAGCCTACAATGAGCAGTTCTTC; CDR3aa: CASSLGLAYNEQFF
v_gene: TRBV7-6; abundance: NA; d_gene: TRBD2; j_gene: TRBJ2-3; CDR3nt: TGTGCCAGCAGCTTATTCGGGGGGGAGGATACGCAGTATTTT; CDR3aa: CASSLFGGEDTQYF
v_gene: TRBV4-2; abundance: few; d_gene: TRBD2; j_gene: TRBJ2-2; CDR3nt: TGTGCCAGCAGCCAAGAGCTAGCGGGTACCGGGGAGCTGTTTTTT; CDR3aa: CASSQELAGTGELFF
v_gene: TRBV5-4; abundance: NA; d_gene: TRBD1; j_gene: TRBJ1-1; CDR3nt: TGTGCCAGCAGCTTACAGGGGGTTTGGACTGAAGCTTTCTTT; CDR3aa: CASSLQGVWTEAFF
v_gene: TRBV30; abundance: NA; d_gene: TRBD1; j_gene: TRBJ1-4; CDR3nt: TGTGCCTGGAACAGGGGGCGGGATGAAAAACTGTTTTTT; CDR3aa: CAWNRGRDEKLFF
v_gene: TRBV2; abundance: NA; d_gene: TRBD2; j_gene: TRBJ2-1; CDR3nt: TGTCGCTCGAACCGCGGGAGCCCCTCCTACAATGAGCAGTTCTTC; CDR3aa: CRSNRGSPSYNEQFF
v_gene: TRBV15; abundance: NA; d_gene: NA; j_gene: TRBJ1-4; CDR3nt: TGTGCCACCAGCAGAGATCAGGCGGCCGAAAAACTGTTTTTT; CDR3aa: CATSRDQAAEKLFF
v_gene: TRBV7-2; abundance: once; d_gene: TRBD2; j_gene: TRBJ2-7; CDR3nt: TGTGCCAGCAGCTTCCCGGGACTAGCGGGAGCATACGAGCAGTACTTC; CDR3aa: CASSFPGLAGAYEQYF
v_gene: TRBV30; abundance: NA; d_gene: TRBD1; j_gene: TRBJ1-6; CDR3nt: TGTGCCTGGACGCCGGGACAGTTTAATTCACCCCTCCACTTT; CDR3aa: CAWTPGQFNSPLHF
v_gene: TRBV11-2; abundance: NA; d_gene: NA; j_gene: TRBJ2-1; CDR3nt: TGTGCCAGCAGCTTTGGTTTGGATAACAATGAGCAGTTCTTC; CDR3aa: CASSFGLDNNEQFF
v_gene: TRBV6-1; abundance: NA; d_gene: NA; j_gene: TRBJ2-4; CDR3nt: TGTGCCAGCAGGGACGGGATGGAAGCCAAAAACATTCAGTACTTC; CDR3aa: CASRDGMEAKNIQYF
v_gene: TRBV28; abundance: NA; d_gene: NA; j_gene: TRBJ1-2; CDR3nt: TGTGCCAGCAGATTAAACAGGTCTGGCTACACCTTC; CDR3aa: CASRLNRSGYTF
v_gene: TRBV28; abundance: NA; d_gene: TRBD1; j_gene: TRBJ1-5; CDR3nt: TGTGCCAGCAGTACAGGGGGCCATAGCAATCAGCCCCAGCATTTT; CDR3aa: CASSTGGHSNQPQHF
v_gene: TRBV28; abundance: NA; d_gene: NA; j_gene: TRBJ1-2; CDR3nt: TGTGCCAGCACCTCTCCCCAGGGCGATGGCTACACCTTC; CDR3aa: CASTSPQGDGYTF
v_gene: TRBV19; abundance: NA; d_gene: NA; j_gene: TRBJ1-1; CDR3nt: TGTGCCAGTAATCGGGGGGTGGACACTGAAGCTTTCTTT; CDR3aa: CASNRGVDTEAFF
v_gene: TRBV28; abundance: NA; d_gene: NA; j_gene: TRBJ1-1; CDR3nt: TGTGCCAGCAGTTTATCTGGGGGGCTCGAGACTGAAGCTTTCTTT; CDR3aa: CASSLSGGLETEAFF
v_gene: TRBV4-1; abundance: NA; d_gene: TRBD1; j_gene: TRBJ1-1; CDR3nt: TGCGCCAGCAGCCCTTTACAGGGGACGAGCACTGAAGCTTTCTTT; CDR3aa: CASSPLQGTSTEAFF
v_gene: TRBV10-1; abundance: NA; d_gene: NA; j_gene: TRBJ2-7; CDR3nt: TGCAAAATAGCAAACCGAGACTACGAGCAGTACTTC; CDR3aa: CKIANRDYEQYF
v_gene: TRBV4-1; abundance: NA; d_gene: TRBD2; j_gene: TRBJ2-7; CDR3nt: TGCGCCAGCCGCGCGGTGGGAGGGCGTCTCGGCGAGCAGTACTTC; CDR3aa: CASRAVGGRLGEQYF
v_gene: TRBV28; abundance: NA; d_gene: NA; j_gene: TRBJ2-7; CDR3nt: TGTGCCAGCAGTATAGACAGGGGGTTGGGACTAGCGTACGAGCAGTACTTC; CDR3aa: CASSIDRGLGLAYEQYF
v_gene: TRBV19; abundance: NA; d_gene: NA; j_gene: TRBJ2-7; CDR3nt: TGTGCCAGTAGCACGGCAGGAGGTAGGAGCTCCTACGAGCAGTACTTC; CDR3aa: CASSTAGGRSSYEQYF
v_gene: TRBV6-5; abundance: NA; d_gene: NA; j_gene: TRBJ1-3; CDR3nt: TGTGCCAGCAGTTACACGGGAGTCGGAAACACCATATATTTT; CDR3aa: CASSYTGVGNTIYF
v_gene: TRBV2; abundance: few; d_gene: TRBD2; j_gene: TRBJ2-7; CDR3nt: TGTGCCAGCAGCGGGGGGGCGGCCTACGAGCAGTACTTC; CDR3aa: CASSGGAAYEQYF
v_gene: TRBV11-3; abundance: NA; d_gene: NA; j_gene: TRBJ2-7; CDR3nt: TGTGCCAGCAGCCGACACGGACACTCCTACGAGCAGTACTTC; CDR3aa: CASSRHGHSYEQYF
v_gene: TRBV4-1; abundance: NA; d_gene: NA; j_gene: TRBJ2-7; CDR3nt: TGCGCCAGCAGCCAAGATACTGTGTGCTGGGAGCAGTACTTC; CDR3aa: CASSQDTVCWEQYF
v_gene: TRBV11-2; abundance: once; d_gene: NA; j_gene: TRBJ2-7; CDR3nt: TGTGCCAGCAGCTTAATTCGGGGCTCTATCCTCTACGAGCAGTACTTC; CDR3aa: CASSLIRGSILYEQYF
v_gene: TRBV21-1; abundance: NA; d_gene: NA; j_gene: TRBJ2-3; CDR3nt: TGTGCCAGCAGCAACCGGGACAGGGGGCGCGGGGCAGATACGCAGTATTTT; CDR3aa: CASSNRDRGRGADTQYF
v_gene: TRBV5-1; abundance: NA; d_gene: NA; j_gene: TRBJ2-2; CDR3nt: TGCGCCAGCAGCTGGGAGTCCGGGGAGCTGTTTTTT; CDR3aa: CASSWESGELFF
v_gene: TRBV9; abundance: NA; d_gene: NA; j_gene: TRBJ2-3; CDR3nt: TGTGCCAGCAGGCGGGGGCTGACAGATACGCAGTATTTT; CDR3aa: CASRRGLTDTQYF
v_gene: TRBV7-9; abundance: NA; d_gene: TRBD2; j_gene: TRBJ2-1; CDR3nt: TGTGCCAGCAGCCAGGCGGCGGGAGGGGTCAATGAGCAGTTCTTC; CDR3aa: CASSQAAGGVNEQFF
v_gene: TRBV15; abundance: NA; d_gene: NA; j_gene: TRBJ2-1; CDR3nt: TGTGCCACCAGCAGATATGGGGTTATCTCCTACAATGAGCAGTTCTTC; CDR3aa: CATSRYGVISYNEQFF
v_gene: TRBV4-2; abundance: once; d_gene: TRBD2; j_gene: TRBJ2-7; CDR3nt: TGTGCCAGCAGCCCTCTAGCGGGAGGGGACGAGCAGTACTTC; CDR3aa: CASSPLAGGDEQYF
v_gene: TRBV10-2; abundance: once; d_gene: TRBD2; j_gene: TRBJ2-2; CDR3nt: TGCGCCAGCGGACTAGCGGGAGTAACCGGGGAGCTGTTTTTT; CDR3aa: CASGLAGVTGELFF
v_gene: TRBV28; abundance: NA; d_gene: TRBD1; j_gene: TRBJ1-3; CDR3nt: TGTGCCAGCAGAACCAGGACAGGACAGAGCTCTGGAAACACCATATATTTT; CDR3aa: CASRTRTGQSSGNTIYF
v_gene: TRBV28; abundance: NA; d_gene: NA; j_gene: TRBJ2-5; CDR3nt: TGTGCCAGCACCCCCGGTACAGGCGGGGAGACCCAGTACTTC; CDR3aa: CASTPGTGGETQYF
v_gene: TRBV25-1; abundance: NA; d_gene: NA; j_gene: TRBJ2-2; CDR3nt: TGTGCCAGCAGTGATACGAACACCGGGGAGCTGTTTTTT; CDR3aa: CASSDTNTGELFF
v_gene: TRBV2; abundance: NA; d_gene: TRBD2; j_gene: TRBJ2-3; CDR3nt: TGTGCCAGCAGGGAACGAGCGGGAATCCCAGATACGCAGTATTTT; CDR3aa: CASRERAGIPDTQYF